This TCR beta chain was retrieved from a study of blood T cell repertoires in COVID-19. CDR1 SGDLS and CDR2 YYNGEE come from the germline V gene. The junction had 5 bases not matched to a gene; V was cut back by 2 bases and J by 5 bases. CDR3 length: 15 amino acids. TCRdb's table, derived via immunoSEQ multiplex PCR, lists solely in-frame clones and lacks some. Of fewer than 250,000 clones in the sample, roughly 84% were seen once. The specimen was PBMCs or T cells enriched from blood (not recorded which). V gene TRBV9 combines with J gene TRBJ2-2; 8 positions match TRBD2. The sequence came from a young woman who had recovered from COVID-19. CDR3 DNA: TGTGCCAGCAGCGTCCCACGGGGGGGAACCGGGGAGCTGTTTTTT. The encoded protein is CASSVPRGGTGELFF.